This T cell receptor (beta chain) was found in a study of CD8 T cells in ankylosing spondylitis. Generation of TCR beta libraries employed quantitative 5'-RACE incorporating molecular barcodes. Using its own MiXCR run on the 5' RACE reads, TCRdb lists one record per CDR3 protein. The repertoire consists of 130,000 or so distinct CDR3 sequences, with approximately 6.8% occurring once and the leading ten covering 10% to 15%. Study-level points and caveats: Reported data indicate significant enrichment of disease-linked clones within matched ankylosing spondylitis synovial fluid. Roughly eight highly homologous variants made up a TCR beta motif that seemed to typify ankylosing spondylitis blood. Relatively rare in peripheral blood, disease-linked clones were also CD8+.

Comment on this clonotype: Antigen specificity is unknown.

This CDR3 is 14 amino acids long. V was shortened by 5 bases and J by 9 bases, with 18 bases between the two germline ends. Germline loops: CDR1 MDHEN, CDR2 SYDVKM. V and J are TRBV28 and TRBJ2-3, with D possibly being TRBD1 (6 bases). The TCR was taken from a male donor with ankylosing spondylitis or in good health (not recorded which). The sample taken for sequencing was blood, either unsorted or a sorted T cell fraction (not recorded which). The CDR3 region is CASSPGQTGTTQYF. In DNA, the CDR3 is TGTGCCAGCAGTCCAGGACAGACCGGGACCACGCAGTATTTT.